This is a list of T cell receptor beta chains from one sample in a study of blood T cell repertoires in COVID-19. Assay: immunoSEQ multiplex PCR; the TCRdb copy retains only in-frame clones and omits some. The sample includes 79,000 or so clones, around 83% of them seen just once. The sequenced sample consisted of peripheral blood. Source of these receptors: a man aged 55 to 69 with COVID-19, enrolled during active disease. The CDR3 runs from the conserved cysteine through the conserved F or W. A D gene is named only where the DNA matches it firmly. The size field is filled for only some rows; it gives once, few, many or a size class.

TRBJ1-2 | TRBV30 | - | - | TGTGCCTGGAGGGGCCGCCAAGGGGGCTATGGCTACACCTTC | CAWRGRQGGYGYTF
TRBJ2-5 | TRBV3-1/TRBV3-2 | TRBD2 | - | TGTGCCAGCAGCCATCGCGGGACTAGCGGGGATCAAGAGACCCAGTACTTC | CASSHRGTSGDQETQYF
TRBJ1-3 | TRBV28 | TRBD1 | once | TGTGCCACCGAGCGGACGGGACAGTCACTTCATCCTCTAAACACCATATATTTT | CATERTGQSLHPLNTIYF
TRBJ2-1 | TRBV3-1/TRBV3-2 | TRBD2 | once | TGTGCCAGCAGCCAAGATGGGACTAGTTACAATGAGCAGTTCTTC | CASSQDGTSYNEQFF
TRBJ1-3 | TRBV6-1 | - | - | TGTGCCAGCAGTGAAGCAACGCGGTCCGGAAACACCATATATTTT | CASSEATRSGNTIYF
TRBJ1-2 | TRBV28 | TRBD1 | - | TGTGCCAGCGGTGGGGACAGGTATGGCTACACCTTC | CASGGDRYGYTF
TRBJ2-5 | TRBV9 | - | once | TGTGCCAGCAGCGTAGCCGGCGGAGAGACCCAGTACTTC | CASSVAGGETQYF
TRBJ2-3 | TRBV19 | TRBD1 | once | TGTGCCAGTAGTATCGGACTGGGACAGGGGTGGGCAGATACGCAGTATTTT | CASSIGLGQGWADTQYF
TRBJ2-3 | TRBV5-1 | - | - | TGCGCCAGCAGCGAAACAGGTCTCGGCACAGATACGCAGTATTTT | CASSETGLGTDTQYF
TRBJ1-5 | TRBV7-7 | TRBD1 | - | TGTGCCAGCAGCACAGGGGCCGGACAGCCCCAGCATTTT | CASSTGAGQPQHF
TRBJ1-2 | TRBV5-1 | - | - | TGCGCCAGCAGCTTGGCCGCAGGGGAGACTGGCTACACCTTC | CASSLAAGETGYTF
TRBJ2-1 | TRBV7-3 | TRBD2 | few | TGTGCCAGCAGCCAGTCTAGCGGGAGGGGGAATGAGCAGTTCTTC | CASSQSSGRGNEQFF
TRBJ1-6 | TRBV28 | - | - | TGTGCCAGCAGTTCCATCGACAGCTCCTATAATTCACCCCTCCACTTT | CASSSIDSSYNSPLHF
TRBJ1-4 | TRBV9 | - | - | TGTGCCAGCAGCGTAGCAGGGTTAACGTGGTCGGGTGAAAAACTGTTTTTT | CASSVAGLTWSGEKLFF
TRBJ1-2 | TRBV6-5 | - | - | TGTGCCAGCAGAAACAGGGAAACTAACTATGGCTACACCTTC | CASRNRETNYGYTF
TRBJ1-3 | TRBV2 | - | once | TGTGCCAGCAGTGAAGATGTAGGGGCAAACACCATATATTTT | CASSEDVGANTIYF
TRBJ1-6 | TRBV30 | TRBD1 | - | TGTGCCTGGAGTGTAGGGCAGGGGGCTTCACCCCTCCACTTT | CAWSVGQGASPLHF
TRBJ1-1 | TRBV6-5 | - | few | TGTGCCAGCAGGGAGGGGATCCTGGACACTGAAGCTTTCTTT | CASREGILDTEAFF
TRBJ2-5 | TRBV27 | - | - | TGTGCCAGCAGTTTATTCCTGGGGGCTGTTGAGACCCAGTACTTC | CASSLFLGAVETQYF
TRBJ2-4 | TRBV25-1 | - | - | TGTGCCAGCAGTGAATATGGCTCGGCGGGAAACATTCAGTACTTC | CASSEYGSAGNIQYF
TRBJ1-3 | TRBV7-2 | - | - | TGTGCCAGCAGCTTAGTAGGAGTTGGAAACACCATATATTTT | CASSLVGVGNTIYF
TRBJ1-3 | TRBV30 | - | - | TGTGCCTGGTTTGGCAGGGTAGAAAACACCATATATTTT | CAWFGRVENTIYF
TRBJ1-1 | TRBV18 | - | - | TGTGCCAGCTCCTTCGCAAAGGGGTCGAACACTGAAGCTTTCTTT | CASSFAKGSNTEAFF
TRBJ2-7 | TRBV5-5 | - | - | TGTGCCAGCAGCAGGGAGGACCAGAGCCATCACGAGCAGTACTTC | CASSREDQSHHEQYF
TRBJ1-1 | TRBV11-2 | - | - | TGTGCCAGCAGCAGGGAGTCCAGGGAAGCTTTCTTT | CASSRESREAFF
TRBJ2-7 | TRBV5-1 | - | - | TGCGCCAGCAGCTCCGGGACATCTCCTCCGGACCAGTACTTC | CASSSGTSPPDQYF
TRBJ1-2 | TRBV19 | TRBD1 | - | TGTGCCAGTAGTATGAGGACAGGGGGCCTTGGCTACACCTTC | CASSMRTGGLGYTF
TRBJ1-5 | TRBV5-6 | TRBD1 | - | TGTGCCAGCAGTTGGACACAGGGGGCTAAGAATAGCAATCAGCCCCAGCATTTT | CASSWTQGAKNSNQPQHF
TRBJ1-1 | TRBV12-2 | - | - | TGTGCAAGCTTTCGGACAGGGTTAAACACTGAAGCTTTCTTT | CASFRTGLNTEAFF
TRBJ2-3 | TRBV2 | - | - | TGTGCCAGCAGTGACCCCCTGAGGGATACGCAGTATTTT | CASSDPLRDTQYF
TRBJ1-4 | TRBV19 | TRBD1 | - | TGTGCCAGTAGTACCGCTCCGACAGGGAATGAAAAACTGTTTTTT | CASSTAPTGNEKLFF
TRBJ2-7 | TRBV19 | TRBD2 | - | TGTGCCAGTAGTAGACTAGCGGGAGGATTAACCTACGAGCAGTACTTC | CASSRLAGGLTYEQYF
TRBJ2-7 | TRBV19 | - | - | TGTGCCAGTAAATCGAGGATTTACGAGCAGTACTTC | CASKSRIYEQYF
TRBJ2-3 | TRBV9 | TRBD2 | few | TGTGCCAGCAGCCCCATCGGTAGCGGGGGCCTACTCACAGATACGCAGTATTTT | CASSPIGSGGLLTDTQYF
TRBJ2-1 | TRBV18 | TRBD2 | - | TGTGCCAGCTCACCATGGGGAGGGACCTCCTACAATGAGCAGTTCTTC | CASSPWGGTSYNEQFF
TRBJ2-2 | TRBV10-3 | - | - | TGTGCCATCAGCCCAAGAAATAGCTTGGACACCGGGGAGCTGTTTTTT | CAISPRNSLDTGELFF
TRBJ2-1 | TRBV29-1 | TRBD1 | - | TGCAGCGTTGGGACAGGGGACAATGAGCAGTTCTTC | CSVGTGDNEQFF
TRBJ2-4 | TRBV3-1/TRBV3-2 | TRBD2 | - | TGTGCCAGCAGCCAAGATACGTGGTCTAGCGGGGGTAAAAACATTCAGTACTTC | CASSQDTWSSGGKNIQYF
TRBJ1-4 | TRBV6-5 | - | once | TGTGCCAGCAGTTACTCGAGAGGACAATTTCCACCGTTTTTT | CASSYSRGQFPPFF
TRBJ2-3 | TRBV15 | TRBD2 | - | TGTGCCACCAGCGGAGCGGGGGAGACCACAGATACGCAGTATTTT | CATSGAGETTDTQYF
TRBJ1-2 | TRBV2 | - | few | TGTGCCAGCGACATAGCTAACTATGGCTACACCTTC | CASDIANYGYTF
TRBJ2-2 | TRBV6-1 | - | - | TGTGCCAGCAGTGATTCGTACTGGCGGACTAACACCGGGGAGCTGTTTTTT | CASSDSYWRTNTGELFF
TRBJ1-4 | TRBV9 | TRBD1 | - | TGTGCCAGCAGCGCGGACAGGTGGGGGGAAAAACTGTTTTTT | CASSADRWGEKLFF
TRBJ1-4 | TRBV28 | - | - | TGTGCCAGCAGTTTGAAACAGGGTTTGGGCAATGAAAAACTGTTTTTT | CASSLKQGLGNEKLFF
TRBJ1-1 | TRBV18 | TRBD1 | - | TGTGCCAGCTCACCCGACGCAGGGGGCACTGAAGCTTTCTTT | CASSPDAGGTEAFF
TRBJ2-1 | TRBV29-1 | - | - | TGCAGCGTTGATGCCCAGCGAAACCCGAATGAGCAGTTCTTC | CSVDAQRNPNEQFF
TRBJ2-7 | TRBV19 | - | - | TGTGCCAGTAGTATAATGCTTTACGGCTACGAGCAGTACTTC | CASSIMLYGYEQYF
TRBJ1-1 | TRBV2 | - | - | TGTGCCAGCATTCAAGGACACCCCTACACTGAAGCTTTCTTT | CASIQGHPYTEAFF
TRBJ2-5 | TRBV7-9 | TRBD1 | - | TGTGCCAGCATAAGGGGGCTTGAGGAGACCCAGTACTTC | CASIRGLEETQYF
TRBJ1-3 | TRBV2 | TRBD1 | - | TGTGCCAGCCGTCTTTGGGGACAGCCAGACTCTGGAAACACCATATATTTT | CASRLWGQPDSGNTIYF
TRBJ1-4 | TRBV5-6 | TRBD1 | - | TGTGCCAGCAGCCCGCAGCAGGGGGTGGATGAAAAACTGTTTTTT | CASSPQQGVDEKLFF
TRBJ2-2 | TRBV27 | TRBD2 | few | TGTGCCAGCAGTGGTTATCCTAGCGGGAGGGGATTTATCGGGGAGCTGTTTTTT | CASSGYPSGRGFIGELFF
TRBJ2-3 | TRBV18 | - | - | TGTGCCAGCTTTTATACAGGGAGCTCAGATACGCAGTATTTT | CASFYTGSSDTQYF
TRBJ1-1 | TRBV6-5 | - | - | TGTGCCAGCAGTTACATGAGGGATACTGAAGCTTTCTTT | CASSYMRDTEAFF
TRBJ1-1 | TRBV7-2 | - | - | TGTGCCAGCAGCCCCACCGGGACTAGGTCCACTGAAGCTTTCTTT | CASSPTGTRSTEAFF
TRBJ2-2 | TRBV29-1 | - | - | TGCAGCGTGGGAGTCCAGAACACCGGGGAGCTGTTTTTT | CSVGVQNTGELFF
TRBJ2-7 | TRBV18 | - | - | TGTGCCAGCTCACAGGTAACCGGGAGCTTAGGCGAGCAGTACTTC | CASSQVTGSLGEQYF
TRBJ1-6 | TRBV3-1/TRBV3-2 | - | few | TGTGCCAGCAGCAAAGATCTGAATTCACCCCTCCACTTT | CASSKDLNSPLHF
TRBJ1-3 | TRBV18 | - | - | TGTGCCAGCTCACCTCCAGGGACTGATGGAAACACCATATATTTT | CASSPPGTDGNTIYF